Shown below are 7 T cell receptor beta chains from a single sample sequenced in a study of siplizumab effects on memory and regulatory T cells. Assay: immunoSEQ multiplex PCR; the TCRdb copy retains only in-frame clones and omits some. The table lists fewer than 3,500 clones, about 60% of them singletons. The sequenced material came from TEMRA CD8+ T cells sorted from blood. Subset noted: unstimulated CD8+ CD45RA+ effector memory T cells. These receptor sequences come from a human donor in good health.

The J gene is TRBJ1-1, the V gene TRBV2; D gene ambiguous. Between the trimmed V and J ends, which lost 1 base and 4 bases, there was a span of 4 bases. Germline V lookup: CDR1 SNHLY, CDR2 FYNNEI. The CDR3 has 12 residues. The CDR3 here is CASSEVTTEAFF. The CDR3 bases are TGTGCCAGCAGTGAAGTAACCACTGAAGCTTTCTTT.

This rearrangement joins TRBV15 to TRBJ2-3; either TRBD1 or TRBD2 may supply D (5 bases each). CDR3 length: 15 residues. Germline V gene sequence: CDR1 LNHNV, CDR2 YYDKDF (reference sequence). Trimming stripped 2 bases from V and 1 base from J, with 10 bases between. CDR3 residues: CATSRTRGGTDTQYF. The CDR3 DNA sequence: TGTGCCACCAGCAGAACCAGAGGGGGCACAGATACGCAGTATTTT.

A few counts support this clone. The J gene is TRBJ2-7, the V gene TRBV7-6, with 9 bases matching TRBD2. The CDR3 spans 18 residues. Germline V gene sequence: CDR1 SGHVS, CDR2 FNYEAQ. Trimming at V came to 1 base and at J to 5 bases, leaving 15 bases not matched to a gene. CDR3 in amino acids: CASSLVGGSGSVGNEQYF. The CDR3 region has the DNA TGTGCCAGCAGCTTAGTTGGGGGTAGCGGGAGCGTGGGCAACGAGCAGTACTTC.

CDR3: CASSSGTPTDTQYF. In DNA form, the CDR3 reads TGTGCCAGCAGTTCCGGGACTCCCACAGATACGCAGTATTTT. This chain joins TRBV2 and TRBJ2-3; a possible D gene is TRBD2 (6 bases). The germline V gene encodes CDR1 SNHLY and CDR2 FYNNEI. CDR3 size: 14 residues. Trimming took 5 bases from V and 2 from J, leaving 11 bases between them.

CDR3: CASSLASDTQYF. The CDR3 DNA follows: TGTGCCAGCAGCTTAGCCTCGGATACGCAGTATTTT. The chain links TRBV11-2 to TRBJ2-3; D is unclear. The CDR3 has 12 residues. V was trimmed by 1 base and J by 6 bases, leaving 5 bases between them. Germline CDR1 reads SGHAT; CDR2 reads FQNNGV.

V and J are TRBV4-1 and TRBJ1-1; TRBD1 matches at 9 bases. This CDR3 contains 16 residues. In germline, CDR1 is MGHRA, CDR2 YSYEKL. Losses at the gene ends were 1 base for V and 3 bases for J; bases not matched to a gene: 6. This chain's CDR3 is CASSQAGQGAYTEAFF. The DNA for the CDR3 is TGCGCCAGCAGCCAAGCGGGACAGGGTGCTTACACTGAAGCTTTCTTT.

Sample share makes this clone medium-sized. This chain links TRBV30 with TRBJ1-5; D remains ambiguous. V was pared by 2 bases and J by 4 bases, with 12 bases between. This CDR3 spans 14 amino acids. The germline V gene has CDR1 GTSNPN and CDR2 SVGIG (reference sequence). The DNA for the CDR3 is TGTGCCTGGAGTTGGAGTACCGTTAATCAGCCCCAGCATTTT. This codes for CAWSWSTVNQPQHF.